The 2 T cell receptor beta chains below come from one sample, sequenced in a study of T cell responses to AZD1222 COVID-19 vaccine (dated by TCRdb to the early 2020s). The library came from the immunoSEQ multiplex PCR assay. Here the immuneACCESS table is served through TCRdb, limited to in-frame sequences with V and J called. Missing clones are a known gap in these copies; in checked studies unresolved V genes cover under half, and the rest lacks a known reason. The sample contains 90,000 to 120,000 clones, around 92% of them found a single time. Clones ranked in the top ten supply approximately 9.3% of the sample. The time point label, as the study defines it: about 28 days (+/-7) after the second vaccine dose. The material sequenced was peripheral blood, taken 28 days after the second AZD1222 dose. These receptors originate from an adult who received the AZD1222 COVID-19 vaccine.

This clone was observed a single time. The chain is built from TRBV7-2 and TRBJ2-2; 8 bases fit TRBD2. This CDR3 has 14 amino acids. Trimming removed 7 bases from V and 5 bases from J; junction bases left unmatched: 6. Germline V lookup: CDR1 SGHTA, CDR2 FQGNSA. In nucleotides, the CDR3 is TGTGCCAGCATGCCAGGCGGGAGGACCGGGGAGCTGTTTTTT. It codes for CASMPGGRTGELFF.

This chain uses TRBV14 with TRBJ2-7; D is perhaps TRBD1 (6 bases). Trimming stripped 0 bases from V and 0 bases from J, with 15 bases between. This CDR3 is 17 amino acids long. Germline values: CDR1 SGHDN, CDR2 FVKESK. CDR3 sequence: CASSQERRQDLSYEQYF. Here the CDR3 DNA reads TGTGCCAGCAGCCAAGAACGGAGACAGGACCTCTCCTACGAGCAGTACTTC.